Listed here is a single TCR beta chain. The antigen is undetermined. This sample is drawn from a study of cytomegalovirus exposure and HLA in healthy donors. The PCR made use of 60 Vbeta and 13 Jbeta primers. Clones were sequenced by immunoSEQ multiplex PCR, and TCRdb holds only the in-frame ones, with some missing. The sample contains roughly 34,000 clones, roughly 67% of which appear only once. The CDR3 is 14 residues long. V lost 2 bases and J 2 bases, leaving 10 bases between the germline ends. The germline CDR1 and CDR2 sequences are SGHNT and YENEEA. Study-wide results and limits: Indistinguishability led to the exclusion of some V segments, TRBV6-2 and TRBV6-3 included. Later, an analysis showed that TCR beta chains associated with HLA were more clonally expanded than others that were equally common. Presence/absence analyses treated sequencing depth as roughly uniform across donors. According to a later analysis, donors in an Asian-associated ancestry cluster reportedly had fewer N-insertions than the roughly 640-donor mean.

The source is a man aged 40-55 years in good health and CMV-seropositive. The sequencing sample was made of PBMCs. This chain links TRBV11-3 with TRBJ2-7; D might be TRBD1 (5 bases). The chain's CDR3 is CASSLRAGTYEQYF. The CDR3 DNA sequence: TGTGCCAGCAGCTTAAGGGCAGGGACCTACGAGCAGTACTTC.